Below, 6 T cell receptor beta chains from the same sample are listed, as sequenced in a study of cytomegalovirus exposure and HLA in healthy donors. PCR used 60 Vbeta primers and 13 Jbeta primers. TCRdb's table, derived via immunoSEQ multiplex PCR, lists solely in-frame clones and lacks some. The sample spans about 210,000 clones; the ten largest clones claim around 0.95%. Sequencing was carried out using PBMCs. The source is a woman in her thirties in good health and CMV-seropositive.

This chain connects TRBV10-3 to TRBJ1-1; 10 nucleotides agree with TRBD1. The CDR3 length is 14 residues. V lost 6 bases, J lost 1 base, and 2 bases stayed unmatched. CDR1 is ENHRY, CDR2 SYGVKD, per germline. This CDR3 is CAIRGQGGNTEAFF. DNA for the CDR3: TGTGCCATCAGAGGACAGGGGGGGAACACTGAAGCTTTCTTT.

The chain combines TRBV5-1 with TRBJ1-1, with D possibly being TRBD1 (5 bases). There are 13 residues in the CDR3. CDR1 is SGHRS, CDR2 YFSETQ, per germline. V dropped 5 bases and J dropped 2 bases, with 10 bases sitting between them. CDR3 sequence (DNA): TGCGCCAGCAGACAAGACAGTAACACTGAAGCTTTCTTT. Its translation: CASRQDSNTEAFF.

The chain carries TRBV30 and TRBJ1-2; D is uncertain. Per germline, CDR1 GTSNPN and CDR2 SVGIG (reference sequence). V shed 1 base and J shed 5 bases, with 8 bases lying between them. The CDR3 is 12 residues long. The CDR3 spells CAWSGPVYGYTF. CDR3 nucleotides: TGTGCCTGGAGTGGGCCAGTGTATGGCTACACCTTC. The full variable domain, rest sourced from reference TRBV30 and TRBJ1-2, is SQTIHQWPATLVQPVGSPLSLECTVEGTSNPNLYWYRQAAGRGLQLLFYSVGIGQISSEVPQNLSASRPQDRQFILSSKKLLLSDSGFYLCAWSGPVYGYTFGSGTRLTVV.

The rearrangement uses TRBV27 and TRBJ2-6, with D possibly TRBD1 on 8 matching bases. The germline V and J ends were trimmed by 1 base and 4 bases, with 14 bases remaining between them. The CDR3 extends over 17 amino acids. Per germline, CDR1 MNHEY and CDR2 SMNVEV (reference sequence). This CDR3 reads CASSLYRGGLGANVLTF. As DNA, the CDR3 is TGTGCCAGCAGTTTATACAGGGGGGGTTTGGGGGCCAACGTCCTGACTTTC.

Details on this clone: The CDR3 does not end in the conserved phenylalanine or tryptophan, so this is likely a read error. This sequence joins TRBV5-1 and TRBJ2-7, with 10 bases fitting TRBD1. The V gene's germline CDR1 is SGHRS and CDR2 YFSETQ. V was clipped by 0 bases and J by 5 bases; unmatched bases: 8. The CDR3 length is 16 residues. This chain's CDR3 is CASSLALTGGTHEQYL. In DNA form, the CDR3 reads TGCGCCAGCAGCTTGGCTTTGACAGGGGGCACCCACGAGCAGTACCTC.

The V and J genes are TRBV6-5 and TRBJ2-3; 11 nucleotides align to TRBD2. The CDR3 has 16 residues. Germline-derived CDR1 and CDR2 are MNHEY and SVGAGI. Germline trimming cut 4 bases from V and 1 base from J; bases unmatched to any gene: 4. CDR3 protein: CASSSPGLAGTDTQYF. The CDR3, as DNA: TGTGCCAGCAGTTCACCGGGACTAGCGGGCACAGATACGCAGTATTTT.